The next 21 T cell receptor beta chains were all read from a single sample in a study of identical twins. Each CDR3 protein gets one entry after TCRdb re-called the 5' RACE reads with MiXCR. This table has about 900,000 distinct CDR3 sequences, 9% to 15% appearing once. The sample was also reused in another study, on yellow fever vaccine responses in identical twins.

Sequencing used PBMCs. These receptors came from a woman under 30 in good health.

The V call is TRBV28, the J call TRBJ2-1; 8 nucleotides match TRBD1. Losses at the gene ends were 1 base for V and 10 bases for J; bases not matched to a gene: 9. Germline CDR1 MDHEN, CDR2 SYDVKM. This CDR3 contains 15 residues. CDR3 nucleotides: TGTGCCAGCAGTTTATATCAGGGGGCAGATGAGGAGCAGTTCTTC. As protein: CASSLYQGADEEQFF.

The chain carries TRBV14 and TRBJ2-1, with 9 positions matching TRBD2. The ends lost 0 bases at V and 6 bases at J; junction bases unmatched: 9. The CDR3 runs to 17 residues. From germline, CDR1 is SGHDN and CDR2 FVKESK. DNA for the CDR3: TGTGCCAGCAGCCAAGAGGTTAGGCTAGCGGGATTCAATGAGCAGTTCTTC. Residues: CASSQEVRLAGFNEQFF.

CDR3 amino acids: CASSYTAHQPQHF. Written as DNA, the CDR3 is TGTGCCAGCAGTTATACAGCACATCAGCCCCAGCATTTT. The genes are TRBV6-5 and TRBJ1-5; D uncertain. The V end lost 3 bases, the J end lost 5 bases, and 8 bases lay between the germline ends. There are 13 residues in the CDR3. Germline V gene data show CDR1 as MNHEY and CDR2 as SVGAGI.

V is TRBV29-1 and J is TRBJ2-6; either TRBD1 or TRBD2 may supply D (5 bases each). CDR1 is SQVTM and CDR2 is ANQGSEA in the germline V gene. The CDR3 extends over 15 amino acids. V lost 7 bases and J 4 bases, leaving 17 bases between the germline ends. The CDR3 here is CSAAGTARGANVLTF. The CDR3 nucleotides are TGCAGCGCCGCCGGGACGGCCAGAGGGGCCAACGTCCTGACTTTC.

Ten or more counts support this clonotype. This chain connects TRBV5-1 to TRBJ1-3; 8 bases line up with TRBD1. The junction had 6 bases not matched to a gene; V was cut back by 0 bases and J by 4 bases. This CDR3 is 16 amino acids long. Germline-derived CDR1 and CDR2 are SGHRS and YFSETQ. CDR3 sequence (DNA): TGCGCCAGCAGCTTGGTTGGACAGGGATCCGGAAACACCATATATTTT. Its protein product is CASSLVGQGSGNTIYF. Supplemented by reference TRBV5-1 and TRBJ1-3, the full variable domain reads KAGVTQTPRYLIKTRGQQVTLSCSPISGHRSVSWYQQTPGQGLQFLFEYFSETQRNKGNFPGRFSGRQFSNSRSEMNVSTLELGDSALYLCASSLVGQGSGNTIYFGEGSWLTVV.

The CDR3 DNA reads TGTGCCAGCAGTGAAAGAGGCGTTGACTCCTACGAGCAGTACTTC. Translated: CASSERGVDSYEQYF. The rearrangement uses TRBV25-1 and TRBJ2-7; D remains ambiguous. Germline assignment: CDR1 MGHDK and CDR2 SYGVNS. This CDR3 is built from 15 residues. Trimming took off 2 bases at V and 0 bases at J, with 11 bases between the two ends.

This clonotype was found many times. V usage is TRBV6-1 and J usage is TRBJ1-5; 8 nucleotides align to TRBD1. This CDR3 region has 15 residues. Germline CDR1 and CDR2: MNHNS and SASEGT. The V and J ends lost 5 bases and 0 bases, in that order; junction bases with no gene match: 3. CDR3 residues: CASSRQGYSNQPQHF. The CDR3 coding sequence is TGTGCCAGCAGTCGACAGGGGTATAGCAATCAGCCCCAGCATTTT.

This clonotype was counted only a few times. The chain employs TRBV5-1 and TRBJ2-2; the D gene could be TRBD1 or TRBD2 (5 bases each). The germline gives CDR1 SGHRS, CDR2 YFSETQ. The CDR3 has 15 residues. V lost 0 bases and J 6 bases, leaving 12 bases between the germline ends. This CDR3 reads CASSLVGALSGELFF. The CDR3 DNA reads as TGCGCCAGCAGCTTGGTCGGGGCGTTGTCCGGGGAGCTGTTTTTT.

The chain carries TRBV5-1 and TRBJ2-3; 9 bases fit TRBD2. From germline, CDR1 is SGHRS and CDR2 YFSETQ. This CDR3 region has 17 residues. With 0 bases clipped from V and 3 bases from J, the junction kept 8 bases outside the gene matches. The CDR3 nucleotides are TGCGCCAGCAGCTTGGAGGTTAGCGGGGGAGGTACAGATACGCAGTATTTT. Protein sequence: CASSLEVSGGGTDTQYF.

This clonotype turned up a few times. The V call is TRBV5-1, the J call TRBJ2-7; 9 bases match TRBD2. The CDR3 is made up of 14 amino acids. V dropped 4 bases and J dropped 6; count of bases not matched to a gene: 8. Germline-derived CDR1 and CDR2 are SGHRS and YFSETQ. The CDR3 spells CASSRLAGVGEQYF. CDR3 nucleotide sequence: TGCGCCAGCAGCCGTTTAGCGGGAGTGGGCGAGCAGTACTTC.

A few counts support this clonotype. V is TRBV12-3 or TRBV12-4 and J is TRBJ2-1, with 10 bases that match TRBD1. The CDR3 is 15 amino acids. J was trimmed by 5 bases and V by 6 bases; bases with no gene match: 7. The DNA of the CDR3 is TGTGCCAGCAGCCCCGGGACAGGGGAACACAATGAGCAGTTCTTC. It is translated as CASSPGTGEHNEQFF.

In this sample, this clonotype turned up a few times. The chain has TRBV21-1 and TRBJ2-1; the table gives TRBD1 as D, unverified against the DNA. TRBV21-1 is flagged as a pseudogene. The CDR3 length is 16 residues. This CDR3 is CASSNDPLAGYNEQFF. CDR3 sequence (DNA): TGTGCCAGCAGCAACGACCCTTTAGCAGGGTACAATGAGCAGTTCTTC.

This sequence joins TRBV4-1 and TRBJ2-7; TRBD1 aligns across 10 bases. V trimming: 2 bases; J trimming: 5 bases; junction bases outside the gene matches: 12. The CDR3 loop spans 17 amino acids. CDR1 is MGHRA, CDR2 YSYEKL, per germline. Here the CDR3 DNA reads TGCGCCAGCAGCCAAAGAGTGCCGGGACAGGGGTACGACGAGCAGTACTTC. Protein product: CASSQRVPGQGYDEQYF.

Ten or more counts support this clonotype. The chain uses TRBV12-3 or TRBV12-4 and TRBJ2-7, with TRBD2 matching 8 bases. Trimming took 7 bases from V and 4 from J; bases not matched to a gene: 12. CDR3 length: 15 residues. The CDR3 DNA reads TGTGCCAGCACCGGGGGGGCTGAACTTTTTTACGAGCAGTACGTC. Its protein product is CASTGGAELFYEQYV.

In this sample, this clonotype turned up many times. V usage is TRBV11-2 and J usage is TRBJ2-1; 7 bases are a match to TRBD2. V dropped 5 bases and J dropped 0; count of bases not matched to a gene: 4. Germline loops: CDR1 SGHAT, CDR2 FQNNGV. CDR3 length: 15 amino acids. DNA for the CDR3: TGTGCCAGCAGCCTCAAGCGGGGCTCCTACAATGAGCAGTTCTTC. Translation: CASSLKRGSYNEQFF.

This clonotype was seen only a few times. The CDR3 coding sequence is TGTGCCATCAGCACCGACTGGGGGGATTCTAACTATGGCTACACCTTC. It codes for CAISTDWGDSNYGYTF. The V and J genes are TRBV10-3 and TRBJ1-2; possible D gene TRBD1, 5 bases. CDR1 and CDR2 (germline): ENHRY, SYGVKD. The V and J ends lost 6 bases and 0 bases respectively, with 17 bases between them. The CDR3 runs 16 residues.

This clonotype came up a few times. This rearrangement joins TRBV20-1 to TRBJ1-1; 7 positions agree with TRBD1. CDR1 DFQATT and CDR2 SNEGSKA come from the germline V gene (reference sequence). With V trimmed by 0 bases and J by 1 base, 5 bases remained unmatched. CDR3 size: 15 residues. CDR3 in amino acids: CSARDHGTENTEAFF. The CDR3 DNA sequence: TGCAGTGCTAGAGATCATGGGACAGAGAACACTGAAGCTTTCTTT.

V is TRBV20-1 and J is TRBJ2-1; D is possibly TRBD2 (6 bases). Germline CDR1 is DFQATT and CDR2 is SNEGSKA (reference sequence). The length of the CDR3 is 15 residues. The V and J ends lost 0 bases and 4 bases respectively, with 13 bases between them. CDR3 sequence reads: CSARDSRGKYNEQFF. The CDR3 DNA reads TGCAGTGCTAGAGATTCTCGCGGGAAATACAATGAGCAGTTCTTC.

The chain couples TRBV5-1 to TRBJ1-2; D call uncertain. CDR3 length equals 14 residues. The germline CDR1 and CDR2 sequences are SGHRS and YFSETQ. V was cut by 5 bases and J by 6 bases, with 17 bases left in between. CDR3 sequence reads: CASRVDGWRDGYTF. CDR3 nucleotides: TGCGCCAGCAGAGTAGACGGGTGGCGGGATGGCTACACCTTC.

This clonotype was counted only a few times. The chain joins TRBV9 to TRBJ2-7; perhaps TRBD2 as D (5 bases). The CDR3 extends over 15 amino acids. Germline CDR1 SGDLS, CDR2 YYNGEE. V was shortened by 0 bases and J by 4 bases, with 14 bases between the two germline ends. CDR3: CASSVEALSGYEQYF. The CDR3 bases are TGTGCCAGCAGCGTAGAGGCCCTATCGGGATACGAGCAGTACTTC.

This chain links TRBV7-3 with TRBJ2-1, with 10 bases matching TRBD2. The germline V gene encodes CDR1 SGHTA and CDR2 FQGTGA. J was trimmed by 7 bases and V by 4 bases; bases with no gene match: 10. This CDR3 has 16 residues. CDR3 DNA sequence: TGTGCCAGCAGCTCGTCCGGGACTAGCGTAGGGAATGAGCAGTTCTTC. This sequence encodes CASSSSGTSVGNEQFF.